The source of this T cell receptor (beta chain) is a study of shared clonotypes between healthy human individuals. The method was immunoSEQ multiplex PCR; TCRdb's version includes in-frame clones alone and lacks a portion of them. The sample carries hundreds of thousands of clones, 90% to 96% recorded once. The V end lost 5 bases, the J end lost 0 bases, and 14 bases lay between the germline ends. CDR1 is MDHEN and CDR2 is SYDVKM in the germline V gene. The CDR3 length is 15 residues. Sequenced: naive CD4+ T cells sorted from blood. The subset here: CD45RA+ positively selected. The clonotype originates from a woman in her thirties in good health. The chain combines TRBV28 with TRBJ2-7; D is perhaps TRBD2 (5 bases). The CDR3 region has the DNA TGTGCCAGCAGTGACGGACTGATAAGCTCCTACGAGCAGTACTTC. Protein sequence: CASSDGLISSYEQYF.